The 10 T cell receptor beta chains presented below share a single source sample, sequenced in a study of identical twins. TCRdb itself ran the 5' RACE reads through MiXCR, one entry per CDR3 protein. This table holds around 280,000 distinct CDR3 sequences, about 8.1% found once. The same sample was also studied in work on yellow fever vaccine responses in identical twins.

Specimen: memory (CD45RO+) T cells sorted from blood. Receptors were obtained from a woman in her late teens or twenties in good health.

The table lists this clonotype with a few counts. This chain joins TRBV20-1 and TRBJ1-1; 11 nucleotides align to TRBD1. The germline V gene has CDR1 DFQATT and CDR2 SNEGSKA (reference sequence). CDR3 length equals 15 residues. V dropped 5 bases and J dropped 5; count of bases not matched to a gene: 10. CDR3 protein: CSAPLDRGLGTEAFF. The CDR3 DNA reads TGCAGTGCTCCATTGGACAGGGGGCTTGGAACTGAAGCTTTCTTT.

The sample holds many counts of this clonotype. This sequence joins TRBV10-3 and TRBJ2-1; the match to TRBD2 covers 9 bases. With 10 bases clipped from V and 8 bases from J, the junction kept 12 bases outside the gene matches. Germline CDR1 is ENHRY and CDR2 is SYGVKD. The CDR3 spans 14 residues. The CDR3 spells CATTGTSRGYEQFF. DNA of the CDR3: TGTGCCACTACCGGGACTAGCCGGGGGTATGAGCAGTTCTTC.

This clonotype appeared a few times. The J gene is TRBJ2-5, the V gene TRBV3-1, with D possibly matching TRBD2 (5 bases). Trimming took off 1 base at V and 5 bases at J, with 11 bases between the two ends. CDR3 length: 14 amino acids. Germline loops: CDR1 LGHDT, CDR2 YNNKEL (reference sequence). The chain's CDR3 is CASSQGAAGETQYF. The CDR3 nucleotides are TGTGCCAGCAGCCAAGGAGCGGCGGGTGAGACCCAGTACTTC.

This clonotype was picked up a small number of times. The V call is TRBV20-1, the J call TRBJ2-7, with a weak D call TRBD1 (5 bases). The germline V and J ends were trimmed by 2 bases and 6 bases, with 8 bases remaining between them. Germline CDR1 is DFQATT and CDR2 is SNEGSKA (reference sequence). This CDR3 region has 11 residues. CDR3 nucleotides: TGCAGTGCTAGACAGGGCCCCGAGCAGTACTTC. Translation gives CSARQGPEQYF.

This chain uses TRBV18 with TRBJ2-2; possibly TRBD1 or TRBD2 for D (5 bases each). Deletions cut 0 bases from V and 4 bases from J, with 12 bases between. The germline CDR1 and CDR2 sequences are KGHSH and LQKENI. The CDR3 length is 16 residues. The CDR3 DNA follows: TGTGCCAGCTCACCACCGATGGCAGGGACCACCGGGGAGCTGTTTTTT. It specifies CASSPPMAGTTGELFF. The full variable domain, its missing parts supplied by reference TRBV18 and TRBJ2-2, is NAGVMQNPRHLVRRRGQEARLRCSPMKGHSHVYWYRQLPEEGLKFMVYLQKENIIDESGMPKERFSAEFPKEGPSILRIQQVVRGDSAAYFCASSPPMAGTTGELFFGEGSRLTVL.

This clonotype occurred a few times. The chain recombines TRBV5-1 with TRBJ2-5; either TRBD1 or TRBD2 may fit D (5 bases each). The CDR3 totals 18 residues. The germline V and J ends were trimmed by 1 base and 1 base, with 20 bases remaining between them. Germline lookup yields CDR1 SGHRS and CDR2 YFSETQ. DNA of the CDR3: TGCGCCAGCAGCTTGACGGGGACGGGCTGGGCGGTCCAAGAGACCCAGTACTTC. It codes for CASSLTGTGWAVQETQYF.

This clonotype came up many times. The chain joins TRBV4-1 to TRBJ1-1; D unclear. The CDR3 loop spans 16 amino acids. Germline-derived CDR1 and CDR2 are MGHRA and YSYEKL. V lost 0 bases to trimming and J lost 0 bases, with 11 bases between them. The CDR3 region has the DNA TGCGCCAGCAGCCAAGACAGTAACCAGGTGAACACTGAAGCTTTCTTT. It codes for CASSQDSNQVNTEAFF.

This clonotype appeared many times. The chain uses TRBV7-9 and TRBJ2-5; D gene ambiguous. CDR3 length: 15 residues. In germline, CDR1 is SEHNR, CDR2 FQNEAQ (reference sequence). V lost 1 base and J 4 bases, leaving 13 bases between the germline ends. CDR3 sequence reads: CASSLVKKAGETQYF. As DNA, the CDR3 is TGTGCCAGCAGCTTAGTCAAGAAGGCAGGAGAGACCCAGTACTTC.

The V and J genes are TRBV25-1 and TRBJ1-1; 9 nucleotides agree with TRBD1. Per germline, CDR1 MGHDK and CDR2 SYGVNS. V lost 5 bases to trimming and J lost 5 bases; unmatched junction nucleotides: 6. This CDR3 region has 14 residues. Here the CDR3 reads CASSPHRGRTEAFF. The CDR3 DNA follows: TGTGCCAGCAGTCCTCACAGGGGGCGGACTGAAGCTTTCTTT.

J is TRBJ1-1 and V is TRBV6-5; D possibly corresponds to TRBD1 (5 bases). Germline CDR1 reads MNHEY; CDR2 reads SVGAGI. Trimming took 1 base from V and 11 from J, leaving 14 bases between them. The CDR3 covers 13 residues. The CDR3 sequence: CASSYFDGAGAFF. DNA of the CDR3: TGTGCCAGCAGTTACTTCGACGGAGCAGGGGCTTTCTTT.